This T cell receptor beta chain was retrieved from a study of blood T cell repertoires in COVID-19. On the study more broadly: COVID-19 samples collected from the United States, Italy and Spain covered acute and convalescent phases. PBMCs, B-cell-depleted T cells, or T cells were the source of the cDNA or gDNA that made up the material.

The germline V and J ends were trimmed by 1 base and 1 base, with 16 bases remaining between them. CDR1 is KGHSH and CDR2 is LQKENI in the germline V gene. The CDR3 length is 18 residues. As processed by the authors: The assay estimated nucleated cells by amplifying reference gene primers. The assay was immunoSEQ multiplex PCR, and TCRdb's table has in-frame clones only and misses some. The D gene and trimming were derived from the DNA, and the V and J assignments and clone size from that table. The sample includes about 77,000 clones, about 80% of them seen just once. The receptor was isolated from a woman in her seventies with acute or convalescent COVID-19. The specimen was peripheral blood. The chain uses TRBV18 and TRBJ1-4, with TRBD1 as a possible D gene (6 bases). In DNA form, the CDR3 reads TGTGCCAGCTCACCACGGGGAACAGGGATGGAAACTAATGAAAAACTGTTTTTT. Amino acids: CASSPRGTGMETNEKLFF.